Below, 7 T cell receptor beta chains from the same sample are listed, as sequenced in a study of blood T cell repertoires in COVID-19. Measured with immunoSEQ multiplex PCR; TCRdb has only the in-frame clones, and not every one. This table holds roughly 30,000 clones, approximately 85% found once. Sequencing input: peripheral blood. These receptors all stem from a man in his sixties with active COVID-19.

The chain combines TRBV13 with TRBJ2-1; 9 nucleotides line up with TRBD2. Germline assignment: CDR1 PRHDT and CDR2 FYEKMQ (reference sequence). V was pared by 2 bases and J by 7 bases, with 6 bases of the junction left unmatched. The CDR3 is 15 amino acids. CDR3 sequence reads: CASSLRVSGRNEQFF. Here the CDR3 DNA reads TGTGCCAGCAGCTTAAGGGTTAGCGGGAGAAATGAGCAGTTCTTC.

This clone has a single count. The CDR3: CASSMTSGSYEQYF. Written as DNA, the CDR3 is TGTGCCAGCAGCATGACTAGCGGGAGTTACGAGCAGTACTTC. The chain joins TRBV5-5 to TRBJ2-7, with TRBD2 identical over 12 bases. The CDR3 totals 14 residues. Unmatched junction bases numbered 3, after V lost 4 bases and J lost 4 bases. Germline CDR1 is SGHKS and CDR2 is YYEKEE (reference sequence).

CDR3 loop: CASSLAQGNYYEQYF. As DNA, the CDR3 is TGTGCCAGCAGCTTAGCACAGGGGAATTACTACGAGCAGTACTTC. J is TRBJ2-7 and V is TRBV11-2, with TRBD1 matching over 7 bases. Germline loops: CDR1 SGHAT, CDR2 FQNNGV. The junction had 6 bases not matched to a gene; V was cut back by 1 base and J by 3 bases. This CDR3 has 15 residues.

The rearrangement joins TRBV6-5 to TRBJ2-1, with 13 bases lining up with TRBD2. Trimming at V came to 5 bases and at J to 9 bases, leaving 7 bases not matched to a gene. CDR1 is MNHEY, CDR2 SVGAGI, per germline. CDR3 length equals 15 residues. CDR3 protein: CASSPTSGRAGEQFF. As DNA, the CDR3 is TGTGCCAGCAGTCCAACTAGCGGGAGGGCCGGTGAGCAGTTCTTC.

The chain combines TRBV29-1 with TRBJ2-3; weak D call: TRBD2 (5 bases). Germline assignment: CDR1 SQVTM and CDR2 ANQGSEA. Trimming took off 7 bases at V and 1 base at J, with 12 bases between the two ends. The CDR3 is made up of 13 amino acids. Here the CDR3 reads CSGGEQGTDTQYF. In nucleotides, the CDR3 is TGCAGCGGGGGAGAGCAGGGCACAGATACGCAGTATTTT.

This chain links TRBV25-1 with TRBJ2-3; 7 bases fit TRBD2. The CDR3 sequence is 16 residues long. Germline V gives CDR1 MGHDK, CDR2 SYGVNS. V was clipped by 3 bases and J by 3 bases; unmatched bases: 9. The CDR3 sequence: CASSDPKAGVTDTQYF. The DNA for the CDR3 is TGTGCCAGCAGTGATCCTAAGGCGGGAGTGACAGATACGCAGTATTTT.

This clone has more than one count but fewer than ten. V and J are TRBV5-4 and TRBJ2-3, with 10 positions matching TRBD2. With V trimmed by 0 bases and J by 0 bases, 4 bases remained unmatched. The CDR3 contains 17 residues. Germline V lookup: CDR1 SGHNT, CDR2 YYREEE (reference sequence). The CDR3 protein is CASSLAVAGGSTDTQYF. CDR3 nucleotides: TGTGCCAGCAGCTTGGCCGTAGCGGGAGGCAGCACAGATACGCAGTATTTT.